Listed below are T cell receptor beta chains from one sample, sequenced in a study of blood T cell repertoires in COVID-19. The method was immunoSEQ multiplex PCR; TCRdb's version includes in-frame clones alone and lacks a portion of them. The sample lists roughly 64,000 clones; about three quarters were seen once. What was sequenced was peripheral blood. All receptors come from a human donor in a cohort sampled during active COVID-19. The CDR3 runs from the conserved cysteine through the conserved F or W. Fields, in order: V gene, clone size, CDR3 protein. Size is omitted from some rows. Given values are once, few, many or a class for expanded clones.

TRBV6-5 few CASSLSGGPTYEQYF
TRBV6-5 . CASRTGTTYYEQYF
TRBV3-1/TRBV3-2 once CASSQGPLAGETQYF
TRBV5-1 . CASSDGQHYNEQFF
TRBV29-1 . CSVEIPGDYSYEQYF
TRBV28 . CASRDTATNEKLFF
TRBV18 . CASSPFQGHAYEQYF
TRBV5-1 . CASSVGAMGTESSYEQYF
TRBV6-5 . CASSYDTPGKNSPLHF
TRBV5-4 . CASSVGGTGFNEQFF
TRBV30 . CAWRTLLYGYTF
TRBV29-1 once CSARGPGGQPQHF
TRBV6-5 . CASSGWSNQPQHF
TRBV14 once CASSPRLKDEQYF
TRBV2 few CASRARTRLVQETQYF
TRBV7-2 . CASSPDRRTEQYF
TRBV5-1 . CASSLDRGTQYF
TRBV2 once CASSEILASTGELFF
TRBV5-1 . CASSAGQGPYGYTF
TRBV5-1 . CASSEDRGPATNEKLFF
TRBV5-1 . CASSLETTGAGNTIYF
TRBV5-1 . CASSTHGTGGTGELFF
TRBV6-5 . CASSSVETQYF
TRBV5-1 . CASSPGGLETNYGYTF
TRBV5-1 . CASSLVTGDRAGYTF
TRBV12-3/TRBV12-4 . CASSFDGRNGYTF
TRBV29-1 few CSVGVSGYGYTF
TRBV4-2 . CASSQDPGAQYEQYF
TRBV19 . CASSGSTGSGGTQYF
TRBV12-3/TRBV12-4 . CASSSQGDSPLHF
TRBV19 many CASSKRGTGGPDTQYF
TRBV30 . CAWRGITGRSIYGYTF
TRBV28 once CASSLGGGLLAYEQYF
TRBV6-5 . CASRVNRESNQPQHF
TRBV18 once CASVGGPPPETQYF
TRBV7-8 . CASSLVLGGGSTDTQYF
TRBV5-1 . CASSPGTGPWAGELFF
TRBV3-1/TRBV3-2 . CASSLRDRGNTEAFF
TRBV6-2/TRBV6-3 . CASSYEPSSPLHF
TRBV7-2 . CASSLGAFNSPLHF
TRBV5-4 . CASSADRGQGYTEAFF
TRBV18 . CASSPRQGEMNTEAFF
TRBV3-1/TRBV3-2 . CASSQGMSGSPGELFF
TRBV7-9 few CASSLGPLNTQYF
TRBV11-2 . CASSIRDRVIFF
TRBV30 . CAWDSLAGYNEQFF